Following are 23 T cell receptor beta chains from one sample sequenced in a study of cytotoxic CD8 clonotypes in ibrutinib-treated CLL. Assay used: immunoSEQ multiplex PCR; TCRdb lists only in-frame clones, some missing. The data contain fewer than 150,000 clones, around 84% of them singletons. Sequences were derived from PBMCs, sampled after 24 months of ibrutinib treatment. All receptors derive from a human donor with chronic lymphocytic leukemia.

This chain links TRBV28 with TRBJ2-1; D remains ambiguous. V lost 3 bases, J lost 7 bases, and 7 bases lay in between. CDR1 is MDHEN, CDR2 SYDVKM, per germline. The CDR3 is 12 amino acids. The CDR3 region is CASSFNVNEQFF. CDR3 bases: TGTGCCAGCAGTTTCAACGTAAATGAGCAGTTCTTC.

This clone has only a few counts. The rearrangement uses TRBV28 and TRBJ1-4, with TRBD1 matching 10 bases. CDR1 is MDHEN and CDR2 is SYDVKM in the germline V gene. J gave up 0 bases and V 6 bases, and 10 bases lay outside the gene matches. The CDR3 runs 18 residues. The CDR3 region has the DNA TGTGCCAGCAGCCCGGGACAGGGGAAAGGGCCAACTAATGAAAAACTGTTTTTT. It yields the protein CASSPGQGKGPTNEKLFF. Full variable domain (missing parts from reference TRBV28 and TRBJ1-4): DVKVTQSSRYLVKRTGEKVFLECVQDMDHENMFWYRQDPGLGLRLIYFSYDVKMKEKGDIPEGYSVSREKKERFSLILESASTNQTSMYLCASSPGQGKGPTNEKLFFGSGTQLSVL.

The chain recombines TRBV10-2 with TRBJ2-1; maybe TRBD2 (5 bases). Trimming took off 7 bases at V and 7 bases at J, with 11 bases between the two ends. The CDR3 sequence is 12 residues long. CDR1 and CDR2 (germline): WSHSY, SAAADI. The CDR3 region has the DNA TGCGCCAGCACCGGGGTAGGGAATGAGCAGTTCTTC. Protein: CASTGVGNEQFF.

This chain links TRBV9 with TRBJ2-7; either TRBD1 or TRBD2 may fit D (5 bases each). Germline CDR1 reads SGDLS; CDR2 reads YYNGEE. The CDR3 runs 15 residues. V was clipped by 4 bases and J by 3 bases, with 17 bases between them. The CDR3 spells CASSRYEGPYYEQYF. The CDR3 DNA reads TGTGCCAGCAGCCGTTATGAGGGGCCCTACTACGAGCAGTACTTC.

The chain links TRBV7-8 to TRBJ1-5, with D tentatively TRBD1 (6 bases). The germline CDR1 and CDR2 sequences are SGHVS and FQNEAQ. V was clipped by 3 bases and J by 4 bases, with 13 bases between them. The CDR3 has 15 residues. The CDR3 nucleotides are TGTGCCAGCAGCTTCGGACAGCACGGGAATCAGCCCCAGCATTTT. Translated, it gives CASSFGQHGNQPQHF.

The chain employs TRBV5-1 and TRBJ1-4; D may be TRBD1 (5 bases). The germline gives CDR1 SGHRS, CDR2 YFSETQ. This CDR3 has 15 residues. V was clipped by 1 base and J by 6 bases, with 13 bases between them. The CDR3 DNA reads as TGCGCCAGCAGCTTGTCAGGGTTAGGTGATGAAAAACTGTTTTTT. Translation: CASSLSGLGDEKLFF.

The chain has TRBV15 and TRBJ1-1, with D uncertain. Germline V gives CDR1 LNHNV, CDR2 YYDKDF (reference sequence). The germline V and J ends were trimmed by 2 bases and 3 bases, with 13 bases remaining between them. The CDR3 spans 15 residues. The CDR3 region has the DNA TGTGCCACCAGCAGACCCTCCATTGGTGACACTGAAGCTTTCTTT. It codes for CATSRPSIGDTEAFF.

This clone appeared a few times. The J gene is TRBJ1-2, the V gene TRBV5-4; 7 nucleotides match TRBD1. The V segment lost 3 bases and the J segment 5 bases; nucleotides outside the gene matches: 7. The CDR3 loop spans 14 amino acids. The V gene's germline CDR1 is SGHNT and CDR2 YYREEE (reference sequence). The CDR3 region is CASSYRTGEYGYTF. In DNA, the CDR3 is TGTGCCAGCAGCTACCGGACAGGTGAATATGGCTACACCTTC.

V and J are TRBV2 and TRBJ2-6, with D hard to call. V lost 4 bases, J lost 0 bases, and 4 bases lay in between. This CDR3 has 14 amino acids. Looked up from germline, CDR1 is SNHLY and CDR2 is FYNNEI. CDR3 residues: CASSGSSGANVLTF. The CDR3 DNA is TGTGCCAGCAGTGGGAGCTCTGGGGCCAACGTCCTGACTTTC.

Turning to this clone: Within the sample, other DNA sequences also encode this same CDR3. The gene calls are TRBV7-2 and TRBJ2-1, with 10 bases matching TRBD2. Germline assignment: CDR1 SGHTA and CDR2 FQGNSA. The junction had 4 bases not matched to a gene; V was cut back by 1 base and J by 4 bases. This CDR3 has 16 amino acids. Here the CDR3 reads CASSLVSSGGYNEQFF. CDR3 nucleotide sequence: TGTGCCAGCAGCTTAGTCTCTAGCGGGGGTTACAATGAGCAGTTCTTC.

This rearrangement joins TRBV6-5 to TRBJ1-5, with 8 bases identical to TRBD1. The CDR3 has 15 amino acids. The ends lost 5 bases at V and 4 bases at J; junction bases unmatched: 7. Germline V gene data show CDR1 as MNHEY and CDR2 as SVGAGI. The DNA for the CDR3 is TGTGCCAGCAGTATGACAGGGGATCAAAATCAGCCCCAGCATTTT. The encoded protein is CASSMTGDQNQPQHF.

This chain uses TRBV25-1 with TRBJ1-4, with D uncertain. The germline gives CDR1 MGHDK, CDR2 SYGVNS. This CDR3 has 14 amino acids. Trimming removed 3 bases at V and 5 bases at J, with 10 bases between. The CDR3 coding sequence is TGTGCCAGCAGTGATCCCGGAAGAAATGAAAAACTGTTTTTT. Its translation is CASSDPGRNEKLFF. Supplemented by reference TRBV25-1 and TRBJ1-4, the full variable domain reads EADIYQTPRYLVIGTGKKITLECSQTMGHDKMYWYQQDPGMELHLIHYSYGVNSTEKGDLSSESTVSRIRTEHFPLTLESARPSHTSQYLCASSDPGRNEKLFFGSGTQLSVL.

The chain uses TRBV5-1 and TRBJ2-7, with D maybe TRBD1 (6 bases). Per the germline V gene, CDR1 is SGHRS and CDR2 is YFSETQ. The CDR3 is 15 residues long. V dropped 4 bases and J dropped 3 bases, with 17 bases sitting between them. CDR3 loop: CASSLGPGGFYEQYF. In DNA form, the CDR3 reads TGCGCCAGCAGCCTCGGTCCTGGGGGCTTCTACGAGCAGTACTTC.

CDR3 loop: CASSSSRTGELFF. CDR3 nucleotides: TGTGCCAGCAGCTCCAGTCGCACCGGGGAGCTGTTTTTT. The genes are TRBV7-6 and TRBJ2-2; the D is unclear. Germline V gives CDR1 SGHVS, CDR2 FNYEAQ. V gave up 4 bases and J gave up 4 bases, with 7 bases separating them. The CDR3 loop spans 13 amino acids.

This clone showed up just a few times. V gene TRBV30 combines with J gene TRBJ1-1, with D perhaps matching TRBD1 (5 bases). Germline-derived CDR1 and CDR2 are GTSNPN and SVGIG (reference sequence). The germline V and J ends were trimmed by 2 bases and 7 bases, with 5 bases remaining between them. This CDR3 is built from 10 residues. DNA for the CDR3: TGTGCCTGGAGTAGGGGTGAAGCTTTCTTT. The encoded protein is CAWSRGEAFF.

The V and J genes are TRBV4-3 and TRBJ1-1; maybe TRBD1 (5 bases). Germline V CDR1 and CDR2: LGHNA, YSLEER. Trimming stripped 1 base from V and 5 bases from J, with 11 bases between. The CDR3 sequence is 14 residues long. The CDR3 is CASSQARGITEAFF. In DNA, the CDR3 is TGCGCCAGCAGCCAAGCTAGGGGAATTACTGAAGCTTTCTTT.

The chain is built from TRBV19 and TRBJ2-6; TRBD1 matches 11 bases. Germline CDR1 reads LNHDA; CDR2 reads SQIVND (reference sequence). The J segment lost 0 bases and the V segment lost 4 bases, leaving 5 bases of the junction unmatched. The CDR3 spans 18 residues. DNA for the CDR3: TGTGCCAGTAGTAGAGGACAGGGGGCTAGCTCTGGGGCCAACGTCCTGACTTTC. Amino acid sequence: CASSRGQGASSGANVLTF.

The rearrangement links TRBV10-3 to TRBJ1-2; the D is unclear. Germline V gene lookup returns CDR1 ENHRY and CDR2 SYGVKD. V was trimmed by 2 bases and J by 2 bases, leaving 6 bases between them. There are 13 residues in the CDR3. CDR3 loop: CAISETLNYGYTF. In DNA form, the CDR3 reads TGTGCCATCAGTGAGACGCTGAACTATGGCTACACCTTC.

This chain uses TRBV5-1 with TRBJ2-5; D possibly corresponds to TRBD2 (6 bases). The CDR3 has 13 amino acids. The V end was cut by 4 bases, the J end by 2 bases, with 9 bases between. Per germline, CDR1 SGHRS and CDR2 YFSETQ. CDR3 DNA sequence: TGCGCCAGCAGCGCGGGACCACAAGAGACCCAGTACTTC. Translation: CASSAGPQETQYF.

The genes are TRBV5-1 and TRBJ2-3, with 7 positions matching TRBD1. The CDR3 runs 15 residues. Trimming cost V 5 bases and J 2 bases; bases outside gene matches: 8. From germline, CDR1 is SGHRS and CDR2 YFSETQ. CDR3 protein: CASRLGGATTDTQYF. CDR3 bases: TGCGCCAGCAGACTAGGGGGCGCGACCACAGATACGCAGTATTTT.

V is TRBV29-1 and J is TRBJ1-2; a possible D gene is TRBD1 (5 bases). With 0 bases removed from V and 4 bases from J, the gap between germline ends came to 9 bases. Germline V CDR1 and CDR2: SQVTM, ANQGSEA. The CDR3 sequence is 13 residues long. The CDR3 here is CSVEDRASYGYTF. For the CDR3, the DNA is TGCAGCGTTGAAGACAGGGCCTCCTATGGCTACACCTTC.

This chain connects TRBV7-9 to TRBJ1-1, with D possibly being TRBD1 (6 bases). Trimming shortened V by 4 bases and J by 5 bases, and 26 bases separated the two germline ends. The germline gives CDR1 SEHNR, CDR2 FQNEAQ (reference sequence). This CDR3 has 18 amino acids. CDR3 nucleotide sequence: TGTGCCAGCAGCTCGTCTAGGGGGGGTACCGCTGGAGGGACTGAAGCTTTCTTT. Translating it yields CASSSSRGGTAGGTEAFF.

The chain combines TRBV19 with TRBJ2-7, with D perhaps TRBD1 (6 bases). The CDR3 is made up of 15 amino acids. Trimming removed 3 bases from V and 2 bases from J, with 14 bases in between. CDR1 is LNHDA and CDR2 is SQIVND in the germline V gene (reference sequence). The CDR3 nucleotides read TGTGCCAGTAGTATCAAGGGACAAGAACCCTACGAGCAGTACTTC. It specifies CASSIKGQEPYEQYF.